The sequence of this T cell receptor (beta chain) was determined in a study of shared clonotypes between healthy human individuals. There are 11 residues in the CDR3. V dropped 4 bases and J dropped 0 bases, with 1 base sitting between them. CDR1 is SNHLY and CDR2 is FYNNEI in the germline V gene. The study's findings and limits: Unshared clonotypes carried lower generation probabilities than those common to all four donors.

As concerns this clone: What it recognizes is unknown. Other DNA variants within this sample encode the same CDR3.

Replicate PCRs for sorted subsets used approximately 190 ng DNA; this equaled 25,000 to 30,000 T cell genomes. The method was immunoSEQ multiplex PCR; TCRdb's version includes in-frame clones alone and lacks a portion of them. The sample lists 950,000 to 1,100,000 clones; about 70% were seen once. The rearrangement links TRBV2 to TRBJ2-7; D is undetermined. The TCR comes from a man younger than 35 in good health. The material sequenced was memory CD4+ T cells sorted from blood. Subset noted: CD45RA-negative fraction. CDR3 sequence reads: CASSGSYEQYF. As DNA, the CDR3 is TGTGCCAGCAGTGGCTCCTACGAGCAGTACTTC.